This T cell receptor (beta chain) was sequenced during a study of T-cell reconstitution after alpha-beta-depleted transplantation in children. Notes on the study in general: Some patients showed high day-60 TCRbeta diversity, which derived from surviving recipient T cells and thymic progenitors.

In this sample, this clonotype turned up a few times. Its antigen is currently unknown. Unique molecular identifiers featured in how the TCRbeta library was prepared. Each CDR3 protein is one row after TCRdb ran MiXCR on the PCR reads. The sample contains 450,000 to 550,000 distinct CDR3 sequences, 10% to 12% of which appear only once. The receptor was derived from a female patient between 2 and 15 years old who had a stem cell transplant for aplastic anemia, so the T cells may come from the graft donor. The specimen comprised PBMCs, mostly from graft donor cells, sampled 180 days after TCRalphabeta/CD19-depleted stem cell transplant.

The CDR3 bases are TGTGCCAGCAGTTACTCGATTTTCGGGGGCCGGCAAGAGACCCAGTACTTC. Amino acid sequence: CASSYSIFGGRQETQYF. This chain links TRBV6-2 or TRBV6-3 with TRBJ2-5; TRBD1 or TRBD2 may be the D gene (6 bases each). Trimming removed 0 bases at V and 2 bases at J, with 16 bases between. CDR1 MNHEY and CDR2 SVGEGT come from the germline V gene. The CDR3 spans 17 residues.